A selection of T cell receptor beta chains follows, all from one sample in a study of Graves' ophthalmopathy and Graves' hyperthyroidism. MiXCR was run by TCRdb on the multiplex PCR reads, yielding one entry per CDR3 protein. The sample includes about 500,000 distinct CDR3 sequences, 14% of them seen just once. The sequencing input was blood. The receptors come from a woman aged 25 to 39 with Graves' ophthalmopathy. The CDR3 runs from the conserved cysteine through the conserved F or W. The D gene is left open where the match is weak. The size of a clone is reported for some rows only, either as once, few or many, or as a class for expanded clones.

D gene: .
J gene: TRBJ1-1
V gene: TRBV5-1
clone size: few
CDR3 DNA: TGCGCCAGCAATCCGGGTAACATGAACACTGAAGCTTTCTTT
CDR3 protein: CASNPGNMNTEAFF

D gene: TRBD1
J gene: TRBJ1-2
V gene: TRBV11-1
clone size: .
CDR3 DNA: TGTGCCAGCAGCTTCAAACCGGGACAGGGGCTTTGGGATGGCTACACCTTC
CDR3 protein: CASSFKPGQGLWDGYTF

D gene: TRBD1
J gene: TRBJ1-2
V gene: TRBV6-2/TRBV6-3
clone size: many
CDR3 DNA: TGTGCCAGCAGTTATCCGGGACAGGAGATTAACTATGGCTACACCTTC
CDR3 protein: CASSYPGQEINYGYTF

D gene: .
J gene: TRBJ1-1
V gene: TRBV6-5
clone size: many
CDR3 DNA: TGTGCCAGCATACGGGAGCTACTGAACACTGAAGCTTTCTTT
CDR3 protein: CASIRELLNTEAFF

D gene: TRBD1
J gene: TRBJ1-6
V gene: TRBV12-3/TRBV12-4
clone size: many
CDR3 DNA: TGTGCCAGCAATCCAGGGACAGGGAGTTCACCCCTCCACTTT
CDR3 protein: CASNPGTGSSPLHF

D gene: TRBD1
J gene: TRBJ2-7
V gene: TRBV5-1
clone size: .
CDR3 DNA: TGCGCCAGCAGCTACACAGGGGGCGGATACGAGCAGTACTTC
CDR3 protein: CASSYTGGGYEQYF

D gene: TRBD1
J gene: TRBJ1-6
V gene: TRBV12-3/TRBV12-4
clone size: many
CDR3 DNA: TGTGCCAGCAGTCAGGGGGCCTCCGAATCACCCCTCCACTTT
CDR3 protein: CASSQGASESPLHF

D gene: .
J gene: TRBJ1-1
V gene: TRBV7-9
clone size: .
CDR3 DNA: TGTGCCAGCAGCTTAGTCGGTGGGTGGAACACTGAAGCTTTCTTT
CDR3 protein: CASSLVGGWNTEAFF

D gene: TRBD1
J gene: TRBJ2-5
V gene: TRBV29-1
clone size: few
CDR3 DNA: TGCAGCGTTGAACCGGGACAGGGGGTTGACGAGACCCAGTACTTC
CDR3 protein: CSVEPGQGVDETQYF

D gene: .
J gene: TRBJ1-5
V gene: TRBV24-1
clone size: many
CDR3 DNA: TGTGCCACCAGTGACTCCGGGGGGGACCATCAGCCCCAGCATTTT
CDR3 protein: CATSDSGGDHQPQHF

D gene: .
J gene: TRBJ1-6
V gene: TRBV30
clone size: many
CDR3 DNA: TGTGCCTGGAGTGTACTACCGCACTATTCACCCCTCCACTTT
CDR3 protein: CAWSVLPHYSPLHF

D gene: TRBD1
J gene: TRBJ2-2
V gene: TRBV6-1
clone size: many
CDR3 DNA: TGTGCCAGCCTCCTGGGACAGGCGAACACCGGGGAGCTGTTTTTT
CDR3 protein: CASLLGQANTGELFF

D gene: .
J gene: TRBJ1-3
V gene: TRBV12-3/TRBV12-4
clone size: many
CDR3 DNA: TGTGCCAGCAGTTTGGGACTAGACACCATATATTTT
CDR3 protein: CASSLGLDTIYF

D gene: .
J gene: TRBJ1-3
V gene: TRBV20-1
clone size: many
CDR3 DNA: TGCAGTGCTAGGGAAGCTGGAAACACCATATATTTT
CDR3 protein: CSAREAGNTIYF

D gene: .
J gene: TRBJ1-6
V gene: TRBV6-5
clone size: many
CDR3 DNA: TGTGCCAGCAGTTTGGTTAGGGAATGGCGGGATAATTCACCCCTCCACTTT
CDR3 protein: CASSLVREWRDNSPLHF

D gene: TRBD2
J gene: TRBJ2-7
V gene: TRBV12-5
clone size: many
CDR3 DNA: TGTGCTAGTGGTTCCCCCTTGACTAGCGGCCCTTGCGAGCAGTACTTC
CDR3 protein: CASGSPLTSGPCEQYF

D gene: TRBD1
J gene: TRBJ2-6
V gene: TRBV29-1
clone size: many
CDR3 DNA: TGCAGCGTTGAACGCAGGGGGCTTGGGGCCAACGTCCTGACTTTC
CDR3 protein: CSVERRGLGANVLTF

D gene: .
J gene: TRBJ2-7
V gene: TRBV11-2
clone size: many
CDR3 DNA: TGTGCCAGCAGCTTAGGCGGCCCCCGGGGGGAGCAGTACTTC
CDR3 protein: CASSLGGPRGEQYF

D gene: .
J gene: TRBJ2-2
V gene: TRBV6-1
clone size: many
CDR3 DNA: TGTGCCAGCAGGGTCCGGGACAATTCGAACACCGGGGAGCTGTTTTTT
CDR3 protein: CASRVRDNSNTGELFF

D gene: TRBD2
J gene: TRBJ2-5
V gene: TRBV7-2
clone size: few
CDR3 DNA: TGTGCCAGCAGCTTGGGACTAGCGGGAACTCAAGAGACCAAGTACTTC
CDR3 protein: CASSLGLAGTQETKYF

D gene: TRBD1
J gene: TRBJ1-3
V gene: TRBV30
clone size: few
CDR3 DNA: TGTGCCTGCATTGGACAGGGGGCTGGAAACACCATATATTTT
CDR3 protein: CACIGQGAGNTIYF

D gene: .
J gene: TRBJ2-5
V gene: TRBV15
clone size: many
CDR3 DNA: TGTGCCACCAGCAGGAGGAGGGACCAAGGCGAGACCCAGTACTTC
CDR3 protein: CATSRRRDQGETQYF

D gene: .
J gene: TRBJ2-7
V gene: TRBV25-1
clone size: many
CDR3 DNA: TGTGCCAGCAGTGTTGGGCGGATCTTCTCGTTC
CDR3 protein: CASSVGRIFSF

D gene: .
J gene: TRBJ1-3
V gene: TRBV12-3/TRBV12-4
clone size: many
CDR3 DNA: TGTGCCAGCAGCTATGGGACTCCGCCTGGAAACACCATATATTTT
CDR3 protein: CASSYGTPPGNTIYF

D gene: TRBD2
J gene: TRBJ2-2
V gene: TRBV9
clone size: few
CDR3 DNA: TGTGCCAGCAGCGTATGGGAGGGCGACACCGGGGAGCTGTTTTTT
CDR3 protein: CASSVWEGDTGELFF

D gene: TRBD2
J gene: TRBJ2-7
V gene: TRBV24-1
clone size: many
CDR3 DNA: TGTGCCACGCAGGCTAGCGGCGTGTACGAGCAGTACTTC
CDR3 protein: CATQASGVYEQYF

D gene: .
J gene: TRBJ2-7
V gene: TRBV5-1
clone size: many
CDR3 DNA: TGCGCCAGCAGCTTGGAACAGCCGAGATACGAGCAGTACTTC
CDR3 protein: CASSLEQPRYEQYF

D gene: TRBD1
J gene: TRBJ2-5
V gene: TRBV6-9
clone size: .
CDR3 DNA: TGTGCCGGGACCCGTCCGGGACAGGGGGGGGAGACCCAGTACTTC
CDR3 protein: CAGTRPGQGGETQYF

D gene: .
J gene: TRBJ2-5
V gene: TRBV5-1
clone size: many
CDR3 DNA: TGCGCCAGCAGCTTGGGTCCAAGCCAAGAGACCCAGTACTTC
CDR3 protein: CASSLGPSQETQYF

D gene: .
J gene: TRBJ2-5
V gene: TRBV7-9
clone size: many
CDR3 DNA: TGTGCCAGCAGCTTCGGGGTAACCCAGTACTTC
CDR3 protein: CASSFGVTQYF

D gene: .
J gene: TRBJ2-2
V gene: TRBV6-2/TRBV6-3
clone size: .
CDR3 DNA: TGTGCCAGCCTCCGGGAAAAGAGGACCGGGGAGCTGTTTTTT
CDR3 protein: CASLREKRTGELFF

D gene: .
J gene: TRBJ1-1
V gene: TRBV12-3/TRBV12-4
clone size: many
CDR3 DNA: TGTGCCAGCAGTTTGATCGGGGTCAGCACTGAAGCTTTCTTT
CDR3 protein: CASSLIGVSTEAFF

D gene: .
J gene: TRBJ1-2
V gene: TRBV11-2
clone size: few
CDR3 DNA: TGTGCCAGCAGCTTAGGGGATCCTGGCTACACCTTC
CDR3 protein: CASSLGDPGYTF

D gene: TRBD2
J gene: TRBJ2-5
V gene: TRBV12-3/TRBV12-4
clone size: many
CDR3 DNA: TGTGCCAGCAGTTTAAGCAGACTAGCGGGGAAACAAGAGACCCAGTACTTC
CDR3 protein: CASSLSRLAGKQETQYF

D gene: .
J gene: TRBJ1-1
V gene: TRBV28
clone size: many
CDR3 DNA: TGTGCCAGCAAAGGCCCGGCGGGCGGGGGCACTGAAGCTTTCTTT
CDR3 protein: CASKGPAGGGTEAFF